Sequencing of this T cell receptor beta chain was carried out in a study of blood T cell repertoires in COVID-19. Study overall: From the United States, Italy and Spain came samples of acute and convalescent COVID-19. PBMCs, B-cell-depleted T cells, or T cells were the source of the cDNA or gDNA that made up the material.

Trimming pared 4 bases from V and 4 bases from J, leaving 10 bases between. Germline V gives CDR1 SQVTM, CDR2 ANQGSEA. This CDR3 comprises 13 residues. Only in-frame clones appear in the TCRdb table, and some are missing; sequencing was by immunoSEQ multiplex PCR. The sample records 300,000 to 350,000 clones, nearly 90% being singletons. Participants came from some 23 US areas, aged about 18 to 90 years. This chain uses TRBV29-1 with TRBJ2-2; no definite D call. The TCR sequence derives from a woman aged 18 to 35 with acute COVID-19. The sample taken for sequencing was PBMCs or T cells enriched from blood (not recorded which). CDR3 DNA sequence: TGCAGCGTTGGCGTGTTCACCACCGGGGAGCTGTTTTTT. Its translation: CSVGVFTTGELFF.